A selection of T cell receptor beta chains follows, all from one sample in a study of breast tumors, draining lymph nodes, adjacent tissues. TCRdb used MiXCR to reprocess the multiplex PCR reads, holding one entry per CDR3 protein. The sample has about 21,000 distinct CDR3 sequences; around 50% are singletons. The sample consisted of breast tumor tissue. The receptors shown here come from a female donor with breast cancer. Some clones in this sample may be carry-over from other donors' samples. Both conserved end residues are part of each CDR3. D genes are given only for firm matches. Not every row has a clone size; where given, it reads once, few, many or a size class.

J gene | D gene | V gene | clone size | CDR3 protein | CDR3 DNA
TRBJ2-3 | NA | TRBV7-9 | NA | CASSFRGSGSTDTQYF | TGTGCCAGCAGCTTTAGGGGGAGCGGGAGCACAGATACGCAGTATTTT
TRBJ2-7 | TRBD1 | TRBV20-1 | NA | CSAGPTGDVYYEQYF | TGCAGTGCCGGACCGACAGGGGACGTATACTACGAGCAGTACTTC
TRBJ1-3 | NA | TRBV5-5 | medium-sized | CASSLFPPRGDSGNTIYF | TGTGCCAGCAGCCTGTTCCCTCCTCGGGGGGACTCTGGAAACACCATATATTTT
TRBJ2-7 | NA | TRBV4-3 | NA | CASSQGSTGYEQYF | TGCGCCAGCAGCCAAGGATCGACAGGCTACGAGCAGTACTTC
TRBJ2-7 | NA | TRBV5-4 | many | CASSLPSESYEQYF | TGTGCCAGCAGCTTGCCTAGCGAGTCCTACGAGCAGTACTTC
TRBJ1-4 | NA | TRBV25-1 | NA | CASSEMNGGNEKLFF | TGTGCTAGCAGTGAAATGAACGGGGGAAACGAAAAACTGTTTTTT
TRBJ2-7 | TRBD1 | TRBV4-1 | medium-sized | CASSQMGQGYEQYF | TGCGCCAGCAGCCAAATGGGACAGGGTTACGAGCAGTACTTC
TRBJ2-5 | NA | TRBV5-1 | many | CASSLRSGEETQYF | TGCGCCAGCAGCTTGAGATCCGGGGAGGAGACCCAGTACTTC
TRBJ2-3 | TRBD2 | TRBV6-6 | medium-sized | CASSHEKGLAGPTDTQYF | TGTGCCAGCAGCCACGAAAAGGGACTAGCGGGACCCACAGATACGCAGTATTTT
TRBJ2-1 | TRBD2 | TRBV5-6 | NA | CASSLGLAGSNEQFF | TGTGCCAGCAGCTTGGGACTAGCGGGGTCCAATGAGCAGTTCTTC
TRBJ2-7 | TRBD1 | TRBV6-2/TRBV6-3 | many | CASSPTGQGAGSYEQYF | TGTGCCAGCAGTCCGACGGGACAGGGTGCCGGATCCTACGAGCAGTACTTC
TRBJ2-2 | NA | TRBV10-3 | NA | CAISESASVNTGELFF | TGTGCCATCAGTGAGTCCGCTAGCGTTAACACCGGGGAGCTATTTTTT
TRBJ2-1 | TRBD2 | TRBV5-1 | NA | CASKREVAGVGHGEQFF | TGCGCCAGCAAGAGGGAAGTAGCGGGAGTCGGACATGGTGAGCAGTTCTTC
TRBJ2-3 | NA | TRBV5-4 | NA | CASSSSTDTQYF | TGTGCCAGCAGCTCCTCCACAGATACGCAGTATTTT
TRBJ2-2 | NA | TRBV20-1 | NA | CSQGQNTGELFF | TGCAGCCAAGGACAAAACACCGGGGAGCTGTTTTTT
TRBJ1-5 | NA | TRBV20-1 | NA | CSARSHPGSQPQHF | TGCAGTGCTAGAAGTCACCCAGGGAGTCAGCCCCAGCATTTT
TRBJ2-7 | TRBD2 | TRBV5-6 | NA | CASSPAGGEQYF | TGTGCCAGCAGCCCGGCGGGAGGGGAGCAGTACTTC